The T cell receptor beta chain described here comes from a study of control samples from healthy donors and cancer patients. Germline V lookup: CDR1 SEHNR, CDR2 FQNEAQ (reference sequence). Trimming took off 2 bases at V and 0 bases at J, with 11 bases between the two ends. CDR3 length: 15 amino acids. Assay: immunoSEQ multiplex PCR; the TCRdb copy retains only in-frame clones and omits some. The sample records approximately 160,000 clones, about 91% being singletons. The sequenced material came from blood. The receptor was derived from a middle-aged woman in good health. V gene TRBV7-9 combines with J gene TRBJ2-7; D perhaps matches TRBD2 (5 bases). The CDR3 spells CASSLYGTSSYEQYF. CDR3 DNA sequence: TGTGCCAGCAGCTTATACGGAACTAGCTCCTACGAGCAGTACTTC.